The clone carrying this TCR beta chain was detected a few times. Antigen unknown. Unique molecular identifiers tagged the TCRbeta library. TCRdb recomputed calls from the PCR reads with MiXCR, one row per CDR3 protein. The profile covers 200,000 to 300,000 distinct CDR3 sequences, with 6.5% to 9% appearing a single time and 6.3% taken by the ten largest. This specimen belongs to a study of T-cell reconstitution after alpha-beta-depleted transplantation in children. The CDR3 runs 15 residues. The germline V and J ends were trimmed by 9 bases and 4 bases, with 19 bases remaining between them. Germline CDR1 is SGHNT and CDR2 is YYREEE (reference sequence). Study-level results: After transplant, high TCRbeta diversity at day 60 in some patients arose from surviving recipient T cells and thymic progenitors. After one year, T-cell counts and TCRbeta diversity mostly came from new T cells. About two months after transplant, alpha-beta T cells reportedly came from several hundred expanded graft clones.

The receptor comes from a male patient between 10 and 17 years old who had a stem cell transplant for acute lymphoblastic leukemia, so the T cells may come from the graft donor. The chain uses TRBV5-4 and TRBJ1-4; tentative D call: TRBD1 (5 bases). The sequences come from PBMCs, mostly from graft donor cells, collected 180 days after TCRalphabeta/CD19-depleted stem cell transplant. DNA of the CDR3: TGTGCCACCGGGGGGAGTGCGGAGGTTAATGAAAAACTGTTTTTT. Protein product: CATGGSAEVNEKLFF.